Included here is one TCR beta chain sequence, with context. The repertoire was sequenced with immunoSEQ multiplex PCR; TCRdb's copy has only in-frame clones and lacks some. The repertoire holds around 120,000 clones, with just over 85% as singletons. The ends were cut back, 1 base at V and 1 base at J, with 8 bases in the middle. Germline V gene sequence: CDR1 MNHNY, CDR2 SVGAGI (reference sequence). The CDR3 contains 14 residues. The data derive from a study of T cell responses to AZD1222 COVID-19 vaccine. The material was peripheral blood, obtained on day 0 of MenACWY control vaccination. This clonotype was sampled from an adult in good health. The chain couples TRBV6-6 to TRBJ2-7, with a possible D match to TRBD1 (5 bases). The chain's CDR3 is CASSYLSGSYEQYF. The CDR3 DNA reads TGTGCCAGCAGTTACTTGTCAGGGTCCTACGAGCAGTACTTC.